This T cell receptor beta chain was recovered during a study of blood T cell repertoires in COVID-19. About the study: Collection of acute and convalescent COVID-19 samples took place in the United States, Italy and Spain. T cells, B-cell-depleted T cells, or PBMCs supplied cDNA or gDNA.

In the authors' methods: The authors estimated nucleated cell counts from reference gene primer amplification. Produced via immunoSEQ multiplex PCR; TCRdb's table is partial and in-frame only. The V and J calls and clone size are taken from that table; D and trimming were inferred from the DNA. The sample has approximately 150,000 clones; about 83% are singletons. The CDR3 totals 14 residues. V lost 5 bases to trimming and J lost 5 bases, with 15 bases between them. Germline-derived CDR1 and CDR2 are MGHDK and SYGVNS. The sequenced sample was peripheral blood. The chain combines TRBV25-1 with TRBJ2-5; D might be TRBD2 (6 bases). The receptor comes from a human donor in a cohort sampled during active COVID-19. CDR3 amino acids: CASSRPIGRETQYF. As DNA, the CDR3 is TGTGCCAGCAGTCGCCCGATAGGGAGGGAGACCCAGTACTTC. Complete variable domain (other parts from reference TRBV25-1 and TRBJ2-5): EADIYQTPRYLVIGTGKKITLECSQTMGHDKMYWYQQDPGMELHLIHYSYGVNSTEKGDLSSESTVSRIRTEHFPLTLESARPSHTSQYLCASSRPIGRETQYFGPGTRLLVL.